The entry that follows covers one T cell receptor (beta chain) sequence. This CDR3 spans 15 amino acids. Germline loops: CDR1 ENHRY, CDR2 SYGVKD. The V end lost 4 bases, the J end lost 1 base, and 10 bases lay between the germline ends. The sample comes from a study of molecular identifiers for immune sequencing clone quantification. TCRdb reanalysed the PCR reads using MiXCR and keeps one entry per CDR3 protein. Of roughly 10,000 distinct CDR3 sequences listed, over 20% are singletons. The receptor was derived from a human donor in good health. Some libraries in this study had Jurkat cell RNA spiked in. The material sequenced was naive CD8+ T cells from blood, with Jurkat cell RNA spiked in. Specified subset: FACS-sorted CD8+CD4-CCR7+CD45RA+ naive T cells. The chain combines TRBV10-3 with TRBJ2-2, with D unclear. The CDR3 spells CAISGPQENTGELFF. The CDR3 DNA reads as TGTGCCATCAGTGGCCCCCAAGAGAACACCGGGGAGCTGTTTTTT.